This entry is about one T cell receptor (beta chain). Its antigen is undetermined. Trimming removed 4 bases from V and 5 bases from J, with 15 bases in between. The CDR3 loop spans 15 amino acids. Germline V lookup: CDR1 SGHRS, CDR2 YFSETQ. This sample was included in a study of OX40 agonist ivuxolimab in advanced cancers. Study details: Prior anti-PD-1, anti-PD-L1 or anti-CTLA-4 therapy did not bar entry, and approximately 43% had some. Partial responses were seen in three patients, one with hepatocellular carcinoma and two with cutaneous melanoma. Overall study results and limits: Partial responders dosed at 0.1-3.0 mg/kg displayed clonal expansion ranking among the lowest. Still undetermined is the antigen specificity of the expanded peripheral T cells.

Clones were sequenced by immunoSEQ multiplex PCR, and TCRdb holds only the in-frame ones, with some missing. The sample carries about 62,000 clones, 70% to 90% recorded once. This specimen consisted of CD4+ or CD8+ T cells sorted from blood, obtained in a trial of the OX40 agonist ivuxolimab. The sequence came from an adult with an advanced solid tumor such as melanoma, head and neck, liver or kidney cancer. This chain connects TRBV5-1 to TRBJ2-2, with D tentatively TRBD1 (6 bases). As DNA, the CDR3 is TGCGCCAGCAGCACTGGCCGGCAGGGGACCGGGGAGCTGTTTTTT. It translates to CASSTGRQGTGELFF.